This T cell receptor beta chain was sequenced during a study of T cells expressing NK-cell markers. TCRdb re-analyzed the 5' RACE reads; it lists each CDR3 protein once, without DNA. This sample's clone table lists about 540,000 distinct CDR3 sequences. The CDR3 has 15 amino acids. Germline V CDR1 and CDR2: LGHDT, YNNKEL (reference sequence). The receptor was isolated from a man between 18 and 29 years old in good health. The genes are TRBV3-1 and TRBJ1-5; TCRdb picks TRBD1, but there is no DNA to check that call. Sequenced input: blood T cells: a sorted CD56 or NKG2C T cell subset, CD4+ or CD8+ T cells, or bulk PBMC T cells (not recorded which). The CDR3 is CASSQEGARNQPQHF.